Presented here are 16 T cell receptor beta chains from one specimen sequenced in a study of shared clonotypes between healthy human individuals. Sequencing used immunoSEQ multiplex PCR; TCRdb keeps in-frame clones, though not all of them. Of hundreds of thousands of clones in the sample, approximately 95% were seen once. CD45RO-negative CD8 cells positively selected for CCR7 made up the naive population, which excluded terminally differentiated effector memory CD45RA+ cells. The sequencing input was naive CD8+ T cells sorted from blood. The receptors here all came from a woman aged 25-40 years in good health.

This chain joins TRBV11-2 and TRBJ2-7; possibly TRBD2 for D (5 bases). Trimming shortened V by 1 base and J by 2 bases, and 9 bases separated the two germline ends. The germline CDR1 and CDR2 sequences are SGHAT and FQNNGV. This CDR3 is 14 amino acids long. CDR3 loop: CASSLAGKTYEQYF. The CDR3 DNA reads as TGTGCCAGCAGCTTAGCGGGGAAAACCTACGAGCAGTACTTC.

The chain uses TRBV13 and TRBJ1-1, with D possibly matching TRBD1 (5 bases). The CDR3 totals 12 residues. The V gene's germline CDR1 is PRHDT and CDR2 FYEKMQ (reference sequence). V was pared by 5 bases and J by 14 bases, with 18 bases between. CDR3 nucleotides: TGTGCCAGCAGCGATGGGGCACCTCCCGGGTTCTTT. It is translated as CASSDGAPPGFF.

The gene calls are TRBV4-2 and TRBJ2-3; 8 bases are a match to TRBD2. The CDR3 consists of 16 residues. Losses at the gene ends were 0 bases for V and 6 bases for J; bases not matched to a gene: 8. Germline loops: CDR1 LGHNA, CDR2 YNFKEQ. CDR3 sequence: CASSQDPAGAGDTQYF. Here the CDR3 DNA reads TGTGCCAGCAGCCAAGATCCAGCGGGAGCGGGTGATACGCAGTATTTT.

The chain has TRBV7-9 and TRBJ2-7; perhaps TRBD2 as D (5 bases). The V gene's germline CDR1 is SEHNR and CDR2 FQNEAQ (reference sequence). The CDR3 has 14 residues. Trimming cost V 7 bases and J 5 bases, with 18 bases left between them. The CDR3, as DNA: TGTGCCAGCACCCACGGGATCCTAGACCACGAGCAGTACTTC. This codes for CASTHGILDHEQYF.

V gene TRBV28 combines with J gene TRBJ2-1, with D perhaps assigned TRBD1 or TRBD2 (5 bases each). Trimming pared 5 bases from V and 2 bases from J, leaving 19 bases between. The CDR3 runs 17 residues. Germline CDR1 is MDHEN and CDR2 is SYDVKM. Written as DNA, the CDR3 is TGTGCCAGCAGTCAGCAGGGACCCTCCCCGACCTACAATGAGCAGTTCTTC. It encodes CASSQQGPSPTYNEQFF. The variable domain in full, with the rest retrieved from reference TRBV28 and TRBJ2-1, is DVKVTQSSRYLVKRTGEKVFLECVQDMDHENMFWYRQDPGLGLRLIYFSYDVKMKEKGDIPEGYSVSREKKERFSLILESASTNQTSMYLCASSQQGPSPTYNEQFFGPGTRLTVL.

The rearrangement joins TRBV19 to TRBJ1-1; no clear D gene. The V end lost 5 bases, the J end lost 1 base, and 14 bases lay between the germline ends. This CDR3 is 15 amino acids long. Germline loops: CDR1 LNHDA, CDR2 SQIVND (reference sequence). The CDR3 DNA reads as TGTGCCAGTAGTCTGACACACTGGGGGAACACTGAAGCTTTCTTT. This sequence encodes CASSLTHWGNTEAFF.

About this clone itself: Other DNA sequences in the same sample also yield this CDR3. The CDR3 protein is CASSFGQSYEQYF. CDR3 coding DNA: TGTGCCAGCAGTTTTGGGCAGAGTTACGAGCAGTACTTC. The chain has TRBV27 and TRBJ2-5, with no clear D. The last part of the DNA fits TRBJ2-7 better; the J call may be wrong. CDR3 size: 13 residues. Germline CDR1 reads MNHEY; CDR2 reads SMNVEV (reference sequence).

The chain carries TRBV15 and TRBJ2-5; TRBD1 might be the D (6 bases). With 0 bases removed from V and 9 bases from J, the gap between germline ends came to 20 bases. There are 16 residues in the CDR3. Germline CDR1 and CDR2: LNHNV and YYDKDF (reference sequence). CDR3 in amino acids: CATSRDRDTEVEAQYF. As DNA, the CDR3 is TGTGCCACCAGCAGAGATCGGGACACCGAAGTCGAGGCCCAGTACTTC.

This rearrangement joins TRBV6-1 to TRBJ1-3; TRBD1 aligns across 9 bases. The J segment lost 4 bases and the V segment lost 8 bases, leaving 3 bases of the junction unmatched. Germline V gene sequence: CDR1 MNHNS, CDR2 SASEGT. The CDR3 totals 13 residues. CDR3 in amino acids: CASLTGGGNTIYF. As DNA, the CDR3 is TGTGCCAGCCTCACAGGGGGCGGAAACACCATATATTTT.

The chain has TRBV27 and TRBJ2-3, with D maybe TRBD2 (6 bases). The V end was cut by 6 bases, the J end by 10 bases, with 20 bases between. CDR1 MNHEY and CDR2 SMNVEV come from the germline V gene (reference sequence). This CDR3 region has 14 residues. The CDR3 region has the DNA TGTGCCAGCAGCTCTGGGGTGCGGGGAAAGGCGCAGTATTTT. Amino acid sequence: CASSSGVRGKAQYF.

The V and J genes are TRBV27 and TRBJ2-5, with 11 nucleotides matching TRBD2. V was clipped by 5 bases and J by 4 bases; unmatched bases: 6. Germline V CDR1 and CDR2: MNHEY, SMNVEV (reference sequence). CDR3 length equals 15 residues. Written as DNA, the CDR3 is TGTGCCAGCAGTCCAGGGACTAGCGGTACAGAGACCCAGTACTTC. Translation gives CASSPGTSGTETQYF.

The chain links TRBV5-7 to TRBJ1-2; 9 nucleotides match TRBD1. TRBV5-7 is filed as an ORF, its function uncertain. The CDR3 covers 13 residues. Trimming removed 4 bases from V and 7 bases from J; junction bases left unmatched: 5. CDR3 sequence reads: CASSRDRDGGYTF. CDR3 sequence (DNA): TGTGCCAGCAGCCGGGACAGGGATGGTGGCTACACCTTC.

The rearrangement joins TRBV15 to TRBJ2-2, with 7 positions matching TRBD1. This CDR3 spans 14 amino acids. Unmatched junction bases numbered 4, after V lost 8 bases and J lost 1 base. Germline loops: CDR1 LNHNV, CDR2 YYDKDF (reference sequence). DNA for the CDR3: TGTGCCACCCACAACAGGGGGAACACCGGGGAGCTGTTTTTT. It yields the protein CATHNRGNTGELFF.

The chain links TRBV28 to TRBJ2-7; 9 bases line up with TRBD1. V dropped 3 bases and J dropped 4; count of bases not matched to a gene: 4. The CDR3 is made up of 14 amino acids. CDR1 and CDR2 from the germline V gene are MDHEN and SYDVKM. The CDR3 nucleotides are TGTGCCAGCAGTTTCCCCGGGACAGGGTACGAGCAGTACTTC. It is translated as CASSFPGTGYEQYF.

The rearrangement links TRBV19 to TRBJ2-5; 8 nucleotides align to TRBD2. The length of the CDR3 is 15 residues. V shed 5 bases, J shed 5 bases, and the junction held 10 bases outside the gene matches. Germline CDR1 LNHDA, CDR2 SQIVND (reference sequence). CDR3: CASSLWSGSRETQYF. CDR3 in DNA: TGTGCCAGTAGTTTATGGAGCGGGAGTCGGGAGACCCAGTACTTC.

V gene TRBV2 combines with J gene TRBJ1-4, with TRBD1 as a possible D gene (5 bases). Per the germline V gene, CDR1 is SNHLY and CDR2 is FYNNEI. V was shortened by 6 bases and J by 3 bases, with 20 bases between the two germline ends. This CDR3 has 17 residues. CDR3 coding DNA: TGTGCCAGCAGGGAGAAACCCGGGACTAGGTCTAATGAAAAACTGTTTTTT. Translated: CASREKPGTRSNEKLFF.